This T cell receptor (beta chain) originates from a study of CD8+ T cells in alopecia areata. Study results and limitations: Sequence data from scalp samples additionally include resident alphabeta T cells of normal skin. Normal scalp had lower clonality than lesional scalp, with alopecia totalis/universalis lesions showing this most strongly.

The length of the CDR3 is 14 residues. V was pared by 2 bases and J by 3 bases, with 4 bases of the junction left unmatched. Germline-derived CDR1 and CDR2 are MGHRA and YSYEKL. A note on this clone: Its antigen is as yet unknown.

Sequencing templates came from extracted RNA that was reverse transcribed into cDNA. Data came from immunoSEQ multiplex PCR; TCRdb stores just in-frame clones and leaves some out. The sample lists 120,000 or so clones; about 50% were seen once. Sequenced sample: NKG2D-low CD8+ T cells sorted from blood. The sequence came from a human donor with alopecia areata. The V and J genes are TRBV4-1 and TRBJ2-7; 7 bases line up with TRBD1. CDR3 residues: CASSQTGQYYEQYF. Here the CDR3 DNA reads TGCGCCAGCAGCCAAACGGGACAGTACTACGAGCAGTACTTC.